A single sample gave rise to the 20 T cell receptor beta chains below, sequenced in a study of T cell responses to AZD1222 COVID-19 vaccine (dated by TCRdb to 2020 to 2023). This specimen's time point label, interpreted: about 28 days (+/-7) after the second vaccine dose. The library came from the immunoSEQ multiplex PCR assay. TCRdb carries this immuneACCESS record with in-frame sequences only. Its versions omit some clonotypes, under half of them owing to an unresolved V gene in the studies checked, with the rest unexplained. This sample is represented by 150,000 to 250,000 clones; approximately 93% of them were singletons. The ten most abundant clones make up less than 1.2% of the sample. The sequencing used peripheral blood, collected 28 days after the second AZD1222 dose. These TCRs come from an adult who received the AZD1222 COVID-19 vaccine.

The genes are TRBV29-1 and TRBJ2-2; 13 nucleotides agree with TRBD2. The J segment lost 2 bases and the V segment lost 5 bases, leaving 5 bases of the junction unmatched. The CDR3 runs 16 residues. Per the germline V gene, CDR1 is SQVTM and CDR2 is ANQGSEA. The CDR3 loop reads CSVWTSGGLNTGELFF. The CDR3 DNA sequence: TGCAGCGTTTGGACTAGCGGGGGCCTCAACACCGGGGAGCTGTTTTTT.

The V gene is TRBV27, the J gene TRBJ2-7; weak D call: TRBD2 (5 bases). Trimming stripped 7 bases from V and 0 bases from J, with 10 bases between. This CDR3 comprises 13 residues. Looked up from germline, CDR1 is MNHEY and CDR2 is SMNVEV (reference sequence). This chain's CDR3 is CASKGRDSYEQYF. In DNA form, the CDR3 reads TGTGCCAGCAAGGGTCGGGACTCCTACGAGCAGTACTTC.

The genes are TRBV3-1 (or the pseudogene TRBV3-2) and TRBJ2-1; 9 bases fit TRBD2. The CDR3 sequence is 15 residues long. V lost 7 bases to trimming and J lost 6 bases; unmatched junction nucleotides: 10. Germline CDR1 LGHDT, CDR2 YNNKEL (reference sequence). In DNA form, the CDR3 reads TGTGCCAGCACCACGGCGGGGGGGCCATCCAATGAGCAGTTCTTC. Translated, it gives CASTTAGGPSNEQFF.

The chain has TRBV6-6 and TRBJ1-1, with D possibly TRBD1 on 5 matching bases. Per germline, CDR1 MNHNY and CDR2 SVGAGI (reference sequence). V was pared by 5 bases and J by 1 base, with 11 bases between. The CDR3 sequence is 14 residues long. This CDR3 reads CASSPLDRNTEAFF. The CDR3 nucleotides are TGTGCCAGCAGTCCCCTAGACAGGAACACTGAAGCTTTCTTT.

The chain couples TRBV4-1 to TRBJ2-7; TRBD2 might be the D (6 bases). Trimming cost V 3 bases and J 5 bases, with 17 bases left between them. Germline V gene data show CDR1 as MGHRA and CDR2 as YSYEKL. CDR3 length: 15 residues. This CDR3 reads CASSQMGGSFDEQYF. For the CDR3, the DNA is TGCGCCAGCAGCCAGATGGGGGGTAGTTTTGACGAGCAGTACTTC.

The gene calls are TRBV4-3 and TRBJ1-2, with D perhaps TRBD1 (5 bases). V dropped 0 bases and J dropped 4 bases, with 15 bases sitting between them. This CDR3 comprises 16 residues. Germline CDR1 reads LGHNA; CDR2 reads YSLEER. The chain's CDR3 is CASSQDLGTVLYGYTF. The CDR3 nucleotides read TGCGCCAGCAGCCAAGATCTGGGGACGGTGCTCTATGGCTACACCTTC.

The chain is built from TRBV24-1 and TRBJ2-1, with D perhaps assigned TRBD1 or TRBD2 (5 bases each). Germline CDR1 and CDR2: KGHDR and SFDVKD. The CDR3 has 13 residues. V lost 4 bases to trimming and J lost 9 bases, with 12 bases between them. The CDR3 nucleotides read TGTGCCACCAGTGACCTTAAGGGGACTGAGCAGTTCTTC. It is translated as CATSDLKGTEQFF.

The J gene is TRBJ2-7, the V gene TRBV18; D ambiguous. The CDR3 loop spans 12 amino acids. The germline V and J ends were trimmed by 1 base and 2 bases, with 3 bases remaining between them. The germline CDR1 and CDR2 sequences are KGHSH and LQKENI. The CDR3: CASSPLTYEQYF. The DNA for the CDR3 is TGTGCCAGCTCACCACTGACCTACGAGCAGTACTTC.

This chain connects TRBV30 to TRBJ1-1, with 10 positions matching TRBD1. Germline-derived CDR1 and CDR2 are GTSNPN and SVGIG (reference sequence). CDR3 length: 16 residues. Losses at the gene ends were 2 bases for V and 4 bases for J; bases not matched to a gene: 10. The CDR3 here is CAWSRDRGGVGTEAFF. The CDR3, as DNA: TGTGCCTGGAGTAGGGACAGGGGAGGTGTTGGCACTGAAGCTTTCTTT.

This rearrangement joins TRBV5-5 to TRBJ1-5; D gene uncertain. V was clipped by 1 base and J by 4 bases, with 6 bases between them. The germline gives CDR1 SGHKS, CDR2 YYEKEE (reference sequence). CDR3 length equals 13 residues. The CDR3 spells CASSLIGNQPQHF. CDR3 in DNA: TGTGCCAGCAGCTTGATCGGTAATCAGCCCCAGCATTTT. Together with reference TRBV5-5 and TRBJ1-5, the CDR3 gives the full variable domain: DAGVTQSPTHLIKTRGQQVTLRCSPISGHKSVSWYQQVLGQGPQFIFQYYEKEERGRGNFPDRFSARQFPNYSSELNVNALLLGDSALYLCASSLIGNQPQHFGDGTRLSIL.

The CDR3 nucleotides are TGTGCCAGCAGTGGTCCGGGACAGGGAGAGACCCAGTACTTC. Its protein is CASSGPGQGETQYF. The chain joins TRBV28 to TRBJ2-5; TRBD1 aligns across 9 bases. This CDR3 spans 14 amino acids. CDR1 MDHEN and CDR2 SYDVKM come from the germline V gene. V lost 5 bases to trimming and J lost 4 bases; unmatched junction nucleotides: 5.

The chain is built from TRBV5-1 and TRBJ1-1; 7 nucleotides agree with TRBD1. V dropped 0 bases and J dropped 0; count of bases not matched to a gene: 8. The CDR3 loop spans 17 amino acids. The germline gives CDR1 SGHRS, CDR2 YFSETQ. The CDR3 bases are TGCGCCAGCAGCTTGGCCCCAGGGGGAGGGATGAACACTGAAGCTTTCTTT. Translated: CASSLAPGGGMNTEAFF.

Only one count was recorded for this clone. The rearrangement links TRBV20-1 to TRBJ1-1; no reliable D call. This CDR3 contains 10 residues. CDR1 DFQATT and CDR2 SNEGSKA come from the germline V gene (reference sequence). The CDR3 here is CSEGNTEAFF. Here the CDR3 DNA reads TGCAGCGAAGGGAACACTGAAGCTTTCTTT.

The chain carries TRBV6-5 and TRBJ1-4; no firm D call. Germline lookup yields CDR1 MNHEY and CDR2 SVGAGI. The CDR3 length is 12 residues. V dropped 5 bases and J dropped 8 bases, with 9 bases sitting between them. This CDR3 reads CASSTPGEKLFF. CDR3 DNA: TGTGCCAGCAGTACCCCAGGCGAAAAACTGTTTTTT.

The CDR3 reads CASCRGGQVNSPLHF. The DNA of the CDR3 is TGTGCCAGCTGCCGAGGGGGACAGGTTAATTCACCCCTCCACTTT. The chain carries TRBV6-5 and TRBJ1-6, with 8 bases lining up with TRBD1. The germline CDR1 and CDR2 sequences are MNHEY and SVGAGI. The V segment lost 8 bases and the J segment 6 bases; nucleotides outside the gene matches: 9. The CDR3 covers 15 residues.

The chain links TRBV3-1 (or the pseudogene TRBV3-2) to TRBJ2-5, with D possibly TRBD2 on 5 matching bases. Germline V gene lookup returns CDR1 LGHDT and CDR2 YNNKEL (reference sequence). Trimming stripped 3 bases from V and 0 bases from J, with 14 bases between. The CDR3 is made up of 16 amino acids. Written as DNA, the CDR3 is TGTGCCAGCAGCCATTCCCCCGCCGGGAACCAAGAGACCCAGTACTTC. It encodes CASSHSPAGNQETQYF.

This rearrangement joins TRBV6-7 to TRBJ1-1, with D hard to call. TRBV6-7 is treated as an ORF (open reading frame) with a function not yet certain. The CDR3 covers 15 residues. V dropped 2 bases and J dropped 4 bases, with 14 bases sitting between them. The CDR3 bases are TGTGCCAGCAGTTACGCGACCTCTCGGGGCACTGAAGCTTTCTTT. Residues: CASSYATSRGTEAFF.

The chain couples TRBV18 to TRBJ1-1, with D possibly matching TRBD1 (5 bases). V lost 6 bases to trimming and J lost 2 bases, with 7 bases between them. The CDR3 is made up of 12 amino acids. The germline CDR1 and CDR2 sequences are KGHSH and LQKENI. The CDR3 region is CASSQGNTEAFF. The CDR3 nucleotides are TGTGCCAGCTCCCAGGGTAACACTGAAGCTTTCTTT.

In DNA, the CDR3 is TGTGCCAGCAGCCGACGGGGGCATCAGCCCCAGCATTTT. Translated, it gives CASSRRGHQPQHF. The V gene is TRBV11-2, the J gene TRBJ1-5; TRBD1 is a possible D gene (6 bases). This CDR3 is built from 13 residues. Trimming shortened V by 5 bases and J by 5 bases, and 10 bases separated the two germline ends. Germline CDR1 SGHAT, CDR2 FQNNGV.

This sequence joins TRBV25-1 and TRBJ1-2; TRBD1 matches at 7 bases. CDR1 MGHDK and CDR2 SYGVNS come from the germline V gene. Unmatched junction bases numbered 5, after V lost 4 bases and J lost 6 bases. The CDR3 runs to 13 residues. This chain's CDR3 is CASSGQGRDGYTF. CDR3 DNA: TGTGCCAGCAGTGGACAGGGCCGGGATGGCTACACCTTC.